Shown below are 10 T cell receptor beta chains from a single sample sequenced in a study of shared clonotypes between healthy human individuals. Sequenced by immunoSEQ multiplex PCR; TCRdb stores in-frame clones only, minus some. The sample lists more than 2 million clones, 95% occurring once. Sequenced material: naive CD4+ T cells sorted from blood. Subset reported: CD45RA+ positively selected. All receptors come from a man younger than 30 in good health.

This chain uses TRBV11-3 with TRBJ2-2; no firm D call. Germline values: CDR1 SGHNT, CDR2 YENEEA. The CDR3 sequence is 12 residues long. V was trimmed by 4 bases and J by 7 bases, leaving 7 bases between them. In DNA, the CDR3 is TGTGCCAGCAGCTCGTCCGGCGGGGAGCTGTTTTTT. It specifies CASSSSGGELFF.

Only a few counts were recorded for this clone. The V and J genes are TRBV7-3 and TRBJ1-2; no clear D. This CDR3 spans 17 amino acids. Germline CDR1 SGHTA, CDR2 FQGTGA. With 6 bases removed from V and 0 bases from J, the gap between germline ends came to 20 bases. CDR3 region: CASRTGQINGSNYGYTF. CDR3 DNA: TGTGCCAGCAGAACGGGCCAGATCAATGGGTCTAACTATGGCTACACCTTC. Based on the CDR3 plus reference TRBV7-3 and TRBJ1-2, the full variable domain is GAGVSQTPSNKVTEKGKYVELRCDPISGHTALYWYRQSLGQGPEFLIYFQGTGAADDSGLPNDRFFAVRPEGSVSTLKIQRTERGDSAVYLCASRTGQINGSNYGYTFGSGTRLTVV.

This chain joins TRBV10-3 and TRBJ2-1; TRBD2 is a possible D gene (5 bases). Trimming removed 8 bases at V and 6 bases at J, with 11 bases between. From germline, CDR1 is ENHRY and CDR2 SYGVKD. This CDR3 has 12 amino acids. The DNA of the CDR3 is TGTGCCATCTCTGCCGGGGTCAATGAGCAGTTCTTC. Protein sequence: CAISAGVNEQFF.

V and J are TRBV5-1 and TRBJ2-3; 10 nucleotides match TRBD2. The CDR3 is 15 residues long. J lost 3 bases, V lost 2 bases, and 3 bases had no gene match. Germline loops: CDR1 SGHRS, CDR2 YFSETQ. CDR3: CASSFSGRVTDTQYF. The CDR3 DNA is TGCGCCAGCAGCTTCAGCGGGAGGGTTACAGATACGCAGTATTTT.

The chain carries TRBV5-1 and TRBJ2-5; 7 bases line up with TRBD1. This CDR3 has 14 residues. J gave up 2 bases and V 4 bases, and 5 bases lay outside the gene matches. CDR1 SGHRS and CDR2 YFSETQ come from the germline V gene. In DNA, the CDR3 is TGCGCCAGCAGCAACCGGGACAGTCAAGAGACCCAGTACTTC. Protein sequence: CASSNRDSQETQYF.

This chain connects TRBV19 to TRBJ2-3; the D is unclear. Trimming removed 3 bases from V and 4 bases from J, with 8 bases in between. From germline, CDR1 is LNHDA and CDR2 SQIVND (reference sequence). CDR3 length: 13 residues. The CDR3 region is CASSILGSDTQYF. The CDR3 bases are TGTGCCAGTAGTATTCTGGGGTCAGATACGCAGTATTTT.

The V gene is TRBV5-6, the J gene TRBJ1-3; D is ambiguous. This CDR3 has 14 residues. The V and J ends lost 0 bases and 4 bases respectively, with 8 bases between them. CDR1 is SGHDT, CDR2 YYEEEE, per germline. CDR3 in amino acids: CASSLESFGNTIYF. The CDR3 DNA reads TGTGCCAGCAGCTTGGAGAGTTTCGGAAACACCATATATTTT.

J is TRBJ1-5 and V is TRBV30; 8 nucleotides agree with TRBD1. The V gene end was trimmed by 2 bases and the J gene end by 6 bases; junction bases not matched to a gene: 9. Germline assignment: CDR1 GTSNPN and CDR2 SVGIG (reference sequence). This CDR3 region has 15 residues. CDR3 DNA sequence: TGTGCCTGGAGTTTCGGACAGGGAATAGGTCAGCCCCAGCATTTT. Translation: CAWSFGQGIGQPQHF.

As to this clone: The same CDR3 can be traced to other DNA sequences in this sample. DNA of the CDR3: TGTGCCAGCAGCGTAGGAACAGTTCAAGAGACCCAGTACTTC. Protein: CASSVGTVQETQYF. This chain joins TRBV9 and TRBJ2-5; D remains unclear. There are 14 residues in the CDR3. CDR1 is SGDLS and CDR2 is YYNGEE in the germline V gene. Trimming took off 0 bases at V and 2 bases at J, with 8 bases between the two ends. The variable domain in full, with the rest retrieved from reference TRBV9 and TRBJ2-5, is DSGVTQTPKHLITATGQRVTLRCSPRSGDLSVYWYQQSLDQGLQFLIQYYNGEERAKGNILERFSAQQFPDLHSELNLSSLELGDSALYFCASSVGTVQETQYFGPGTRLLVL.

As for this clone: The same CDR3 arises from other DNA sequences in this sample as well. The chain uses TRBV18 and TRBJ1-6; tentative D call: TRBD1 (6 bases). Trimming cost V 3 bases and J 10 bases, with 10 bases left between them. CDR3 length: 13 residues. The germline V gene has CDR1 KGHSH and CDR2 LQKENI. CDR3 sequence reads: CASSPNRDSPLHF. CDR3 nucleotide sequence: TGTGCCAGCTCACCTAACAGGGACTCACCCCTCCACTTT.